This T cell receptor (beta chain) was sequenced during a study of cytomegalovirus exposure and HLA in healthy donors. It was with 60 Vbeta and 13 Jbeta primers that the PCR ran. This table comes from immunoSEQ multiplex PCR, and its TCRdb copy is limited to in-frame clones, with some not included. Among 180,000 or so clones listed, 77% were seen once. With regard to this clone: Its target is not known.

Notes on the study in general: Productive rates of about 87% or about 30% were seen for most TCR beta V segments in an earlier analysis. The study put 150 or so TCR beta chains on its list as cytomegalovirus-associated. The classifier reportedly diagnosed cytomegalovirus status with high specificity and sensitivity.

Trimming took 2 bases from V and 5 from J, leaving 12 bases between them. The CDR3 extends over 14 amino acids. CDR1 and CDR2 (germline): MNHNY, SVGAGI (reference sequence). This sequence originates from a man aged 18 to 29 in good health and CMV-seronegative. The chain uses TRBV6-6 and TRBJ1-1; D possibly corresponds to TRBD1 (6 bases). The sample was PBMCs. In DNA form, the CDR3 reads TGTGCCAGCAGTTACGGGAGGGGGACAACTGAAGCTTTCTTT. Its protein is CASSYGRGTTEAFF.